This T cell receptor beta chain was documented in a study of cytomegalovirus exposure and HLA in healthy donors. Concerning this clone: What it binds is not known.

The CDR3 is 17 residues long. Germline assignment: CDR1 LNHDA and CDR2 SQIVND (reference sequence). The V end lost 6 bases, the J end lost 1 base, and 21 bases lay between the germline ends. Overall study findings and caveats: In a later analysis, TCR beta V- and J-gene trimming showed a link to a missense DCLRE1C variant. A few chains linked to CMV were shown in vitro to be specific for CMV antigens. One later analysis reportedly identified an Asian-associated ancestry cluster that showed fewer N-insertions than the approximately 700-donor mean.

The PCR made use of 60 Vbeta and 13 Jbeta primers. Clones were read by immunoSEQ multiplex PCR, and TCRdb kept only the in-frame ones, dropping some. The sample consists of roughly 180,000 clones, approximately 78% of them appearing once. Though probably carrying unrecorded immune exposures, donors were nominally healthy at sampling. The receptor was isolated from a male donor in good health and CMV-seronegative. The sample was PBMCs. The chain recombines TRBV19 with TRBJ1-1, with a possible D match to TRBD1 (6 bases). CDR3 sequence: CASSRPGTKSTNTEAFF. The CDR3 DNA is TGTGCCAGTAGCAGGCCCGGGACAAAAAGTACGAACACTGAAGCTTTCTTT.